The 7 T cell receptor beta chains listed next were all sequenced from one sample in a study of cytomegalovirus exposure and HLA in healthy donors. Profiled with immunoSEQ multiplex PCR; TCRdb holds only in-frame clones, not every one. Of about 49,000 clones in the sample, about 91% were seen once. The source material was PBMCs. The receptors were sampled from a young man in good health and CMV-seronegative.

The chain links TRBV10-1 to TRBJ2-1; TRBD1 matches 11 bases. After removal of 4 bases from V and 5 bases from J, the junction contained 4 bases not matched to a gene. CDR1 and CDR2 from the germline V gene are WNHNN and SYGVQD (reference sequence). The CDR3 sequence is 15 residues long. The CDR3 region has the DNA TGCGCCAGCAGTGCTTTGGGACAGGGGGACAATGAGCAGTTCTTC. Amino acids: CASSALGQGDNEQFF.

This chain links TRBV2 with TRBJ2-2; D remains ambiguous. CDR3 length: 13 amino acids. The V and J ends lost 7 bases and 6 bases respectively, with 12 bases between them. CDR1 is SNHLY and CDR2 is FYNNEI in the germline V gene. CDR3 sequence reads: CASTGANPGELFF. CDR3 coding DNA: TGTGCCAGCACCGGAGCAAATCCCGGGGAGCTGTTTTTT.

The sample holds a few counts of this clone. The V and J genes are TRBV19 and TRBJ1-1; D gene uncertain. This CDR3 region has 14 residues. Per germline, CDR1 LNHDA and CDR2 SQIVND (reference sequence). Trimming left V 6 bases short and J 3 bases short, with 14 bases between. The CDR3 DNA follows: TGTGCCAGTAGGGCGCGAGGGATTCACACTGAAGCTTTCTTT. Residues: CASRARGIHTEAFF.

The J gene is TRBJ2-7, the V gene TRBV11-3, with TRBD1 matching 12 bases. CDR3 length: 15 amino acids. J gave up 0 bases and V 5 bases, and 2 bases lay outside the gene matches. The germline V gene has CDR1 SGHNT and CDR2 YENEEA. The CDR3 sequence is CASSRDRGPSYEQYF. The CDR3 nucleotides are TGTGCCAGCAGCCGGGACAGGGGGCCCTCCTACGAGCAGTACTTC.

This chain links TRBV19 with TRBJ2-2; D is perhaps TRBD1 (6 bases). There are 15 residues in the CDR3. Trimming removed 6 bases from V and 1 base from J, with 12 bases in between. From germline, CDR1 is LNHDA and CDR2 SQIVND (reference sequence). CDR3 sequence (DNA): TGTGCCAGTAGCCCGGGACATATGAACACCGGGGAGCTGTTTTTT. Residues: CASSPGHMNTGELFF.

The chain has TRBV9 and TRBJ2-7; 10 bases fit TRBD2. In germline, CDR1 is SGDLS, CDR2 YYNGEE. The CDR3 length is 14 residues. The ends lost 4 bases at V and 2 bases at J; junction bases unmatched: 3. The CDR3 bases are TGTGCCAGCAGCCCTAGCGGGGGAACCTACGAGCAGTACTTC. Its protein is CASSPSGGTYEQYF. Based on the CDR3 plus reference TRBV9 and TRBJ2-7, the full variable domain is DSGVTQTPKHLITATGQRVTLRCSPRSGDLSVYWYQQSLDQGLQFLIQYYNGEERAKGNILERFSAQQFPDLHSELNLSSLELGDSALYFCASSPSGGTYEQYFGPGTRLTVT.

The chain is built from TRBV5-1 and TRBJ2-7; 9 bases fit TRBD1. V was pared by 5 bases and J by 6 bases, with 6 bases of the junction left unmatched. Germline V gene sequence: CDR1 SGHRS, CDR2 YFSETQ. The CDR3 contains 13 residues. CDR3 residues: CASRRDRAAEQYF. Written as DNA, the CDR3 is TGCGCCAGCAGACGGGACAGGGCGGCCGAGCAGTACTTC.